These T cell receptor beta chains were read from a single sample in a study of cytomegalovirus exposure and HLA in healthy donors. Some clones are missing from TCRdb's copy, which holds only in-frame ones; the method was immunoSEQ multiplex PCR. The table lists approximately 220,000 clones, around 80% of them singletons. Sequenced: PBMCs. These receptors were collected from a boy between 2 and 10 years old in good health and CMV-seronegative. Each CDR3 is given with its conserved first and last residue. A D gene is named only where the DNA matches it firmly. Clone size is shown for a subset of rows, as once, few, many or a class of expanded clone.

J gene,clone size,V gene,D gene,CDR3 protein,CDR3 DNA
TRBJ1-6,.,TRBV9,.,CASSSGEGSSPLHF,TGTGCCAGCAGCTCGGGAGAGGGGTCCTCACCCCTCCACTTT
TRBJ1-1,.,TRBV11-2,.,CASSLDLVGNTEAFF,TGTGCCAGCAGCTTAGACCTAGTCGGGAACACTGAAGCTTTCTTT
TRBJ2-3,.,TRBV18,.,CASSPGTSTDTQYF,TGTGCCAGCTCACCGGGGACTAGCACAGATACGCAGTATTTT
TRBJ2-1,once,TRBV11-2,TRBD2,CASSILSGGHNEQFF,TGTGCCAGCAGCATCCTTAGCGGGGGCCACAATGAGCAGTTCTTC
TRBJ1-5,.,TRBV9,TRBD1,CASSPGTDNQPQHF,TGTGCCAGCAGCCCAGGGACAGATAATCAGCCCCAGCATTTT
TRBJ2-7,.,TRBV7-6,.,CASSLFEAGVRGEQYF,TGTGCCAGCAGCTTATTTGAGGCAGGGGTACGAGGCGAGCAGTACTTC
TRBJ1-3,once,TRBV7-7,.,CASSLDGRGGNTIYF,TGTGCTAGCAGCTTAGATGGCAGGGGTGGAAACACCATATATTTT
TRBJ1-2,.,TRBV5-4,TRBD1,CASSSTGGEGPIYGYTF,TGTGCCAGCAGTTCTACAGGGGGCGAGGGCCCCATATATGGCTACACCTTC
TRBJ1-2,.,TRBV18,.,CASSPGQDYGYTF,TGTGCCAGCTCACCAGGACAAGACTATGGCTACACCTTC
TRBJ2-7,.,TRBV15,.,CATSRDQGTYEQYF,TGTGCCACCAGCAGAGACCAGGGAACCTACGAGCAGTACTTC
TRBJ1-1,.,TRBV11-2,.,CASSLGGHLEAFF,TGTGCCAGCAGCTTAGGGGGCCACCTTGAAGCTTTCTTT
TRBJ2-7,.,TRBV5-1,TRBD2,CASSLSQREPSYEQYF,TGCGCCAGCAGCTTGAGCCAGCGGGAGCCATCCTACGAGCAGTACTTC
TRBJ2-5,.,TRBV30,.,CAWGGGETQYF,TGTGCCTGGGGGGGCGGGGAGACCCAGTACTTC
TRBJ1-4,.,TRBV7-8,.,CASSLGGGYEKLFF,TGTGCCAGCAGCTTAGGCGGGGGCTACGAAAAACTGTTTTTT
TRBJ1-1,few,TRBV7-9,.,CASSTTGNTEAFF,TGTGCCAGCAGTACGACAGGGAACACTGAAGCTTTCTTT
TRBJ2-2,.,TRBV6-1,TRBD2,CASSEIAGALSNTGELFF,TGTGCCAGCAGTGAAATAGCGGGGGCCCTATCGAACACCGGGGAGCTGTTTTTT
TRBJ2-5,.,TRBV6-5,.,CASSLRDMKTQYF,TGTGCCAGCAGCCTCCGAGATATGAAGACCCAGTACTTC
TRBJ2-2,.,TRBV7-6,TRBD2,CASSLGNEREIGGELFF,TGTGCCAGCAGCTTAGGGAACGAGCGGGAGATCGGAGGGGAGCTGTTTTTT
TRBJ2-5,.,TRBV11-2,TRBD2,CASSSPGGKGTQYF,TGTGCCAGCAGCTCCCCCGGGGGGAAGGGGACCCAGTACTTC
TRBJ2-7,few,TRBV4-1,.,CASSEITGAGGEQYF,TGCGCCAGCAGCGAAATAACAGGGGCGGGAGGCGAGCAGTACTTC
TRBJ1-3,.,TRBV7-3,TRBD1,CASSPTGTGGANTIYF,TGTGCCAGCAGCCCCACCGGGACAGGGGGCGCGAACACCATATATTTT
TRBJ2-3,.,TRBV11-3,TRBD2,CASILTSGSGDGQYF,TGTGCCAGCATTTTGACTAGCGGGAGTGGGGATGGGCAGTATTTT
TRBJ1-2,.,TRBV6-1,.,CASSERQGRNYGYTF,TGTGCCAGCAGTGAACGGCAGGGGCGGAACTATGGCTACACCTTC
TRBJ2-1,.,TRBV20-1,.,CSAPRSGGPFF,TGCAGTGCCCCTAGGTCCGGGGGGCCGTTCTTC
TRBJ1-2,.,TRBV5-4,.,CASSLGRGSPYGYTF,TGTGCCAGCAGCTTGGGCAGGGGCTCACCCTATGGCTACACCTTC
TRBJ1-2,.,TRBV15,.,CATSRVPGGPNYGYTF,TGTGCCACCAGCAGAGTTCCGGGGGGGCCAAACTATGGCTACACCTTC
TRBJ2-3,.,TRBV19,TRBD2,CASSIASGATDTQYF,TGTGCCAGTAGTATAGCTAGCGGAGCCACAGATACGCAGTATTTT
TRBJ1-4,.,TRBV6-5,TRBD1,CASASGGLANEKLFF,TGTGCCAGCGCCTCAGGGGGTCTGGCTAATGAAAAACTGTTTTTT
TRBJ1-5,.,TRBV5-1,.,CASSLAGSGNQPQHF,TGCGCCAGCAGCTTGGCCGGGTCGGGCAATCAGCCCCAGCATTTT
TRBJ2-7,.,TRBV5-4,TRBD1,CASSLERGRNEQYF,TGTGCCAGCAGCTTGGAGAGGGGGCGAAACGAGCAGTACTTC
TRBJ1-6,once,TRBV25-1,.,CASSKGPSSYNSPLHF,TGTGCCAGCAGTAAGGGGCCCAGCTCCTATAATTCACCCCTCCACTTT
TRBJ2-7,.,TRBV2,.,CASSEFAAVGEQYF,TGTGCCAGCAGTGAATTCGCGGCGGTCGGTGAGCAGTACTTC
TRBJ1-2,once,TRBV29-1,.,CSVGGGLLYGVNGYTF,TGCAGCGTTGGGGGTGGACTTCTGTATGGCGTGAATGGCTACACCTTC
TRBJ2-3,.,TRBV30,TRBD2,CAWSGLAGDLTDTQYF,TGTGCCTGGAGCGGACTAGCGGGGGACCTCACAGATACGCAGTATTTT
TRBJ2-5,.,TRBV4-1,TRBD2,CASSQDRTRGQETQYF,TGCGCCAGCAGCCAAGATCGGACTAGGGGACAAGAGACCCAGTACTTC
TRBJ2-5,.,TRBV6-6,.,CASRTGPETQYF,TGTGCCAGCAGAACAGGGCCGGAGACCCAGTACTTC
TRBJ2-7,.,TRBV14,.,CASSPGYSYEQYF,TGTGCCAGCAGCCCAGGATACTCCTACGAGCAGTACTTC
TRBJ2-2,.,TRBV9,TRBD1,CASSVEPGQRKNTGELFF,TGTGCCAGCAGCGTAGAACCGGGACAGCGAAAGAACACCGGGGAGCTGTTTTTT
TRBJ2-1,.,TRBV4-1,TRBD2,CASSPYSGGAPSSSYNEQFF,TGCGCCAGCAGCCCTTATAGCGGGGGGGCCCCGTCTAGCTCCTACAATGAGCAGTTCTTC